This T cell receptor (beta chain) was captured in a study of control samples from healthy donors and cancer patients (dated by TCRdb to the early 2020s). Concerning this clone: Its antigen has not been determined. Base qualities are not provided; no much larger clone lies one nucleotide away.

Library method: the immunoSEQ multiplex PCR assay. This is the immuneACCESS table as TCRdb keeps it, with only in-frame sequences that have V and J called. A part of the clones is gone; compared with another copy, unresolved V genes explain less than half, and the rest is unexplained. The sample table holds more than 75,000 clones, of which about 87% were seen once. The biggest ten clones account for 1.9% of the sample. CDR1 and CDR2 were assigned from the germline V gene (reference sequence) as GTSNPN and SVGIG. V ends up 2 bases short and J 1 base short, with an unmatched junction base count of 13. Inclusive of the bounding cysteine and phenylalanine, the CDR3 is 17 residues long. Only the CDR3 portion is preserved as DNA: 51 bases, with reading frame beginning at the first base.

The specimen sequenced was PBMCs. The sequence was obtained from an older woman with head and neck cancer. The chain couples TRBV30 to TRBJ1-1, with 7 middle bases fitting TRBD1. The DNA sequence is as follows: TGTGCCTGGAGTCCACCCAGGGGGAGAATGTCGAACACTGAAGCTTTCTTT. Translation gives CAWSPPRGRMSNTEAFF.